A single sample is the source of the 28 T cell receptor beta chains below, sequenced in a study of PD-1 blockade in mismatch repair-deficient tumors. The table came from immunoSEQ multiplex PCR; TCRdb's copy has only in-frame clones and leaves some out. The data show about 68,000 clones, 70% to 85% seen once. The sequencing here drew on peripheral blood, taken 2 weeks after starting pembrolizumab. The receptors originated from an adult with mismatch repair-deficient cancer.

This chain links TRBV5-1 with TRBJ2-2; the match to TRBD1 covers 8 bases. CDR1 and CDR2 (germline): SGHRS, YFSETQ. The CDR3 is 16 residues long. The V segment lost 1 base and the J segment 5 bases; nucleotides outside the gene matches: 7. The CDR3 region has the DNA TGCGCCAGCAGCTTGTATGGGACAGGAAGTACCGGGGAGCTGTTTTTT. As protein: CASSLYGTGSTGELFF. Full variable domain (remainder filled in from reference TRBV5-1 and TRBJ2-2): KAGVTQTPRYLIKTRGQQVTLSCSPISGHRSVSWYQQTPGQGLQFLFEYFSETQRNKGNFPGRFSGRQFSNSRSEMNVSTLELGDSALYLCASSLYGTGSTGELFFGEGSRLTVL.

This clone was detected a few times. The V and J genes are TRBV7-3 and TRBJ2-1; TRBD2 might be the D (6 bases). The CDR3 has 15 amino acids. Looked up from germline, CDR1 is SGHTA and CDR2 is FQGTGA. Between the trimmed V and J ends, which lost 3 bases and 3 bases, there was a span of 12 bases. The CDR3 DNA reads TGTGCCAGCAGCTTCCAGGGAGGCGGCTACAATGAGCAGTTCTTC. This sequence encodes CASSFQGGGYNEQFF.

The chain employs TRBV19 and TRBJ2-1, with D perhaps matching TRBD2 (5 bases). V gave up 8 bases and J gave up 5 bases, with 16 bases separating them. The CDR3 covers 14 residues. Germline CDR1 LNHDA, CDR2 SQIVND (reference sequence). The CDR3 spells CASGLRPGNNEQFF. The DNA of the CDR3 is TGTGCCAGTGGCTTGCGACCGGGGAACAATGAGCAGTTCTTC.

The gene calls are TRBV6-1 and TRBJ2-1; D not certain. The CDR3 totals 14 residues. Germline lookup yields CDR1 MNHNS and CDR2 SASEGT. The V gene lost 8 bases and the J gene lost 0 bases, with 11 bases spanning the gap. CDR3 sequence (DNA): TGTGCCAGCGATGGGAAGAACTCCTACAATGAGCAGTTCTTC. This codes for CASDGKNSYNEQFF.

The chain recombines TRBV19 with TRBJ2-3; TRBD2 matches at 15 bases. CDR1 LNHDA and CDR2 SQIVND come from the germline V gene (reference sequence). The CDR3 runs 16 residues. Trimming removed 6 bases from V and 11 bases from J; junction bases left unmatched: 12. The CDR3, as DNA: TGTGCCAGTAGACCCGGACTAGCGGGAGGGCCAGTTGAGCAGTATTTT. Protein product: CASRPGLAGGPVEQYF.

The chain couples TRBV9 to TRBJ1-1, with D hard to call. In germline, CDR1 is SGDLS, CDR2 YYNGEE. V lost 4 bases and J 1 base, leaving 11 bases between the germline ends. CDR3 length: 14 amino acids. CDR3 amino acids: CASSSRAGNTEAFF. The DNA for the CDR3 is TGTGCCAGCAGCTCACGAGCAGGGAACACTGAAGCTTTCTTT.

The genes are TRBV5-8 and TRBJ1-3, with D tentatively TRBD1 (5 bases). Germline V gene lookup returns CDR1 SGHTS and CDR2 YDEGEE. V was cut by 3 bases and J by 1 base, with 8 bases left in between. The CDR3 contains 14 residues. In nucleotides, the CDR3 is TGTGCCAGCAGCTCAAGGGGATCTGGAAACACCATATATTTT. Its translation: CASSSRGSGNTIYF.

This clone was counted only a few times. V and J are TRBV28 and TRBJ1-1, with D hard to call. The CDR3 spans 15 residues. Trimming took 4 bases from V and 0 from J, leaving 12 bases between them. CDR1 and CDR2 (germline): MDHEN, SYDVKM. This CDR3 is CASSSQPTLNTEAFF. In nucleotides, the CDR3 is TGTGCCAGCAGTTCCCAACCTACCTTGAACACTGAAGCTTTCTTT.

The chain combines TRBV5-1 with TRBJ2-3; 7 bases line up with TRBD2. This CDR3 is 14 amino acids long. Trimming removed 2 bases from V and 5 bases from J; junction bases left unmatched: 5. The germline CDR1 and CDR2 sequences are SGHRS and YFSETQ. CDR3 coding DNA: TGCGCCAGCAGCTTCAGCGGGGCGGGAGATACGCAGTATTTT. This codes for CASSFSGAGDTQYF. Filled out from reference TRBV5-1 and TRBJ2-3, the complete variable domain reads KAGVTQTPRYLIKTRGQQVTLSCSPISGHRSVSWYQQTPGQGLQFLFEYFSETQRNKGNFPGRFSGRQFSNSRSEMNVSTLELGDSALYLCASSFSGAGDTQYFGPGTRLTVL.

The chain couples TRBV7-6 to TRBJ2-1; 15 nucleotides line up with TRBD2. J gave up 7 bases and V 3 bases, and 7 bases lay outside the gene matches. From germline, CDR1 is SGHVS and CDR2 FNYEAQ. The CDR3 sequence is 17 residues long. In DNA form, the CDR3 reads TGTGCCAGCAGCTTTGGGACTAGCGGGAGGCCGGGGAATGAGCAGTTCTTC. Protein product: CASSFGTSGRPGNEQFF.

This chain uses TRBV11-2 with TRBJ2-1; 12 bases line up with TRBD2. CDR3 size: 16 residues. The ends lost 0 bases at V and 7 bases at J; junction bases unmatched: 4. The germline V gene encodes CDR1 SGHAT and CDR2 FQNNGV. CDR3 nucleotides: TGTGCCAGCAGCTTAGAAGGTGGGACTAGCGGGAATGAGCAGTTCTTC. It encodes CASSLEGGTSGNEQFF.

This chain joins TRBV5-1 and TRBJ2-1; D gene uncertain. Trimming shortened V by 6 bases and J by 6 bases, and 13 bases separated the two germline ends. Germline CDR1 is SGHRS and CDR2 is YFSETQ. The CDR3 sequence is 13 residues long. The CDR3 coding sequence is TGCGCCAGCACTAGGAACCCGGGCAATGAGCAGTTCTTC. It codes for CASTRNPGNEQFF.

This sequence joins TRBV5-6 and TRBJ2-7; 11 nucleotides agree with TRBD2. CDR3 length: 17 residues. Germline CDR1 is SGHDT and CDR2 is YYEEEE. The V and J ends lost 1 base and 1 base, in that order; junction bases with no gene match: 7. The CDR3 bases are TGTGCCAGCAGCTTGTTTTTTACTAGCGGGAGTTCCTACGAGCAGTACTTC. Encoded protein: CASSLFFTSGSSYEQYF.

The V call is TRBV13, the J call TRBJ1-5; a possible D gene is TRBD1 (5 bases). The CDR3 is made up of 14 amino acids. V lost 2 bases to trimming and J lost 5 bases, with 10 bases between them. CDR1 PRHDT and CDR2 FYEKMQ come from the germline V gene (reference sequence). The CDR3 here is CASSLQGTDQPQHF. The CDR3 DNA is TGTGCCAGCAGCTTACAGGGAACTGATCAGCCCCAGCATTTT.

The rearrangement links TRBV18 to TRBJ2-3; TRBD2 agrees at 8 bases. The CDR3 runs 17 residues. After removal of 3 bases from V and 5 bases from J, the junction contained 13 bases not matched to a gene. The germline CDR1 and CDR2 sequences are KGHSH and LQKENI. The CDR3 region is CASSPLRTSGEGDTQYF. The CDR3 DNA is TGTGCCAGCTCACCCCTCCGAACTAGCGGCGAAGGAGATACGCAGTATTTT.

The chain links TRBV4-3 to TRBJ2-1, with 7 bases identical to TRBD2. Germline assignment: CDR1 LGHNA and CDR2 YSLEER. V trimming: 1 base; J trimming: 0 bases; junction bases outside the gene matches: 9. This CDR3 region has 18 residues. CDR3 bases: TGCGCCAGCAGCCAAGTCAGAGTTCTAGCGGACTCCTACAATGAGCAGTTCTTC. Protein product: CASSQVRVLADSYNEQFF.

This rearrangement joins TRBV28 to TRBJ2-6; no firm D call. The CDR3 has 15 amino acids. Germline CDR1 is MDHEN and CDR2 is SYDVKM. The V end was cut by 5 bases, the J end by 0 bases, with 8 bases between. Here the CDR3 reads CASSPQSSGANVLTF. In DNA, the CDR3 is TGTGCCAGCAGTCCCCAGAGCTCTGGGGCCAACGTCCTGACTTTC.

This chain links TRBV29-1 with TRBJ2-7; weak D call: TRBD2 (5 bases). This CDR3 contains 11 residues. The germline V gene has CDR1 SQVTM and CDR2 ANQGSEA. V was shortened by 0 bases and J by 7 bases, with 7 bases between the two germline ends. CDR3 in amino acids: CSVEDPGEQYF. The CDR3 DNA reads as TGCAGCGTTGAAGATCCGGGGGAGCAGTACTTC.

The V and J genes are TRBV12-2 and TRBJ1-4; the table calls TRBD1, which could not be checked here. TRBV12-2 is reported as a pseudogene. The CDR3 extends over 15 amino acids. As DNA, the CDR3 is TGTGCAAGTCGAGCCAACAGAGCTTGTAATGAAAAACTGTTTTTT. This gives the protein CASRANRACNEKLFF.

The chain carries TRBV2 and TRBJ2-5; 12 nucleotides line up with TRBD1. This CDR3 comprises 16 residues. With 6 bases clipped from V and 2 bases from J, the junction kept 7 bases outside the gene matches. Germline assignment: CDR1 SNHLY and CDR2 FYNNEI. CDR3 bases: TGTGCCAGCAGACCCGGGACAGGGGGCCGTCAAGAGACCCAGTACTTC. Residues: CASRPGTGGRQETQYF.

With regard to this clone: Other nucleotide sequences in the sample specify the same CDR3. The chain is built from TRBV19 and TRBJ2-1; 11 bases are shared with TRBD2. Germline CDR1 and CDR2: LNHDA and SQIVND (reference sequence). The CDR3 has 13 residues. V was pared by 7 bases and J by 6 bases, with 2 bases of the junction left unmatched. The CDR3 bases are TGTGCCAGTACCGGACTAGCGGGCAATGAGCAGTTCTTC. This codes for CASTGLAGNEQFF.

The chain couples TRBV27 to TRBJ2-7, with a weak D call TRBD1 (5 bases). This CDR3 has 13 residues. Germline CDR1 and CDR2: MNHEY and SMNVEV (reference sequence). The ends were cut back, 6 bases at V and 2 bases at J, with 11 bases in the middle. The CDR3 DNA is TGTGCCAGCAGCGTCAGGGTAGCCTACGAGCAGTACTTC. It is translated as CASSVRVAYEQYF.

The chain has TRBV7-6 and TRBJ2-7; TRBD1 agrees at 7 bases. Trimming took 3 bases from V and 3 from J; bases not matched to a gene: 8. The CDR3 is 15 residues long. Germline lookup yields CDR1 SGHVS and CDR2 FNYEAQ. Here the CDR3 DNA reads TGTGCCAGCAGCTTCCAACCGGGACAGAACTACGAGCAGTACTTC. This encodes CASSFQPGQNYEQYF.

The chain links TRBV18 to TRBJ1-1; 7 bases line up with TRBD1. Germline CDR1 is KGHSH and CDR2 is LQKENI. V dropped 3 bases and J dropped 5; count of bases not matched to a gene: 9. The CDR3 sequence is 15 residues long. The CDR3 is CASSPSFRGSTEAFF. In nucleotides, the CDR3 is TGTGCCAGCTCACCGTCTTTCAGGGGGAGTACTGAAGCTTTCTTT.

The V gene is TRBV9, the J gene TRBJ2-5; 10 bases map to TRBD2. The end of the DNA is better explained by TRBJ2-7, so the J call may be wrong. The CDR3 consists of 16 residues. The germline V gene encodes CDR1 SGDLS and CDR2 YYNGEE. DNA of the CDR3: TGTGCCAGCAGCGTAGCTCCCCTAGCGGGAGTTTACGAGCAGTACTTC. Translated, it gives CASSVAPLAGVYEQYF.

This rearrangement joins TRBV2 to TRBJ2-3, with a tentative D call TRBD2 (6 bases). This CDR3 region has 15 residues. Germline V CDR1 and CDR2: SNHLY, FYNNEI. Trimming left V 1 base short and J 2 bases short, with 10 bases between. The CDR3: CASSEEQDYTDTQYF. CDR3 bases: TGTGCCAGCAGTGAAGAACAGGACTACACAGATACGCAGTATTTT.

The chain carries TRBV5-1 and TRBJ1-3; 7 nucleotides line up with TRBD1. From germline, CDR1 is SGHRS and CDR2 YFSETQ. CDR3 size: 15 residues. Trimming took 8 bases from V and 0 from J; bases not matched to a gene: 8. CDR3: CASQTGSSSGNTIYF. Written as DNA, the CDR3 is TGCGCCAGTCAGACAGGGTCGAGCTCTGGAAACACCATATATTTT.

V and J are TRBV7-8 and TRBJ1-1; 8 bases line up with TRBD1. The V gene's germline CDR1 is SGHVS and CDR2 FQNEAQ. The trim removed 4 bases at V and 4 bases at J, leaving 5 bases unmatched. The CDR3 consists of 14 residues. CDR3 bases: TGTGCCAGCAGCTCCAGGACAGGGTTCACTGAAGCTTTCTTT. Its protein product is CASSSRTGFTEAFF. Using reference TRBV7-8 and TRBJ1-1 for the parts outside the CDR3, the full variable domain is GAGVSQSPRYKVAKRGQDVALRCDPISGHVSLFWYQQALGQGPEFLTYFQNEAQLDKSGLPSDRFFAERPEGSVSTLKIQRTQQEDSAVYLCASSSRTGFTEAFFGQGTRLTVV.